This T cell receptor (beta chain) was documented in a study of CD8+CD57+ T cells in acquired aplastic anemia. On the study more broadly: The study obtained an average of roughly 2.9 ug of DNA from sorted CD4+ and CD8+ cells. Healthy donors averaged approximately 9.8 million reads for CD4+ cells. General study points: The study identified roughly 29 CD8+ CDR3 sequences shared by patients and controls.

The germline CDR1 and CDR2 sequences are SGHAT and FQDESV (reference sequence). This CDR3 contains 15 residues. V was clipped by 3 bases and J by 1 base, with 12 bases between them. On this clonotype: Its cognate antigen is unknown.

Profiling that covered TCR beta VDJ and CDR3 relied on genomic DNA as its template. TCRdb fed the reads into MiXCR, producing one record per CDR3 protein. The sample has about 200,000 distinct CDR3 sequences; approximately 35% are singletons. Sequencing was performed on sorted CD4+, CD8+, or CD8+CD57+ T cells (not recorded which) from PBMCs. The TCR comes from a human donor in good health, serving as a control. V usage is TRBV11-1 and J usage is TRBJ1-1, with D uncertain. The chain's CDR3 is CASSFGLAGNTEAFF. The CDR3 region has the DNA TGTGCCAGCAGCTTTGGTCTAGCAGGGAACACTGAAGCTTTCTTT.